Shown below are 3 T cell receptor beta chains from a single sample sequenced in a study of shared clonotypes between healthy human individuals. Some clones are missing from TCRdb's copy, which holds only in-frame ones; the method was immunoSEQ multiplex PCR. The sample consists of 450,000 to 650,000 clones, roughly four fifths of them appearing once. Sequencing was done on a sample of PBMCs. The receptors originated from a woman in her forties in good health. Some clones in this sample may be carry-over from other donors' samples.

CDR3 loop: CASSMGQDSYEQYF. DNA for the CDR3: TGCGCCAGCAGCATGGGACAAGACTCCTACGAGCAGTACTTC. This rearrangement joins TRBV5-1 to TRBJ2-7, with D maybe TRBD1 (6 bases). Looked up from germline, CDR1 is SGHRS and CDR2 is YFSETQ. There are 14 residues in the CDR3. Between the trimmed V and J ends, which lost 4 bases and 0 bases, there was a span of 11 bases.

A remark on this clone: It differs at one base from a far larger clone, so likely a read error. Distinct nucleotide sequences in the sample also encode this CDR3. The gene calls are TRBV2 and TRBJ1-1; D remains ambiguous. Germline CDR1 SNHLY, CDR2 FYNNEI. The CDR3 length is 12 residues. The CDR3 DNA is TGTGCCAGCAGTGAAAGAGCGGCTGAAGCCTTCTTT. Translating gives CASSERAAEAFF. The full variable domain, completed using reference TRBV2 and TRBJ1-1, is EPEVTQTPSHQVTQMGQEVILRCVPISNHLYFYWYRQILGQKVEFLVSFYNNEISEKSEIFDDQFSVERPDGSNFTLKIRSTKLEDSAMYFCASSERAAEAFFGQGTRLTVV.

The chain couples TRBV7-3 to TRBJ2-2, with D hard to call. Per the germline V gene, CDR1 is SGHTA and CDR2 is FQGTGA. With 1 base removed from V and 5 bases from J, the gap between germline ends came to 5 bases. The CDR3 length is 13 residues. The CDR3 reads CASSLMPTGELFF. For the CDR3, the DNA is TGTGCCAGCAGCTTAATGCCAACCGGGGAGCTGTTTTTT. The complete variable domain, with remaining parts taken from reference TRBV7-3 and TRBJ2-2, reads GAGVSQTPSNKVTEKGKYVELRCDPISGHTALYWYRQSLGQGPEFLIYFQGTGAADDSGLPNDRFFAVRPEGSVSTLKIQRTERGDSAVYLCASSLMPTGELFFGEGSRLTVL.